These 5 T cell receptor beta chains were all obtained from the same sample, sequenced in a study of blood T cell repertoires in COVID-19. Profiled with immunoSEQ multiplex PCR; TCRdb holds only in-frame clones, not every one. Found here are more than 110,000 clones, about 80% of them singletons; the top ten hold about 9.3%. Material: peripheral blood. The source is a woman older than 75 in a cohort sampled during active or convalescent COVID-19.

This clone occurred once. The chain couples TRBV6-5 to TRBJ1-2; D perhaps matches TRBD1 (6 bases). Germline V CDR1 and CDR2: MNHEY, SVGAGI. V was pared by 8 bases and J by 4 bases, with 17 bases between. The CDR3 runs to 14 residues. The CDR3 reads CASHGGGGAYGYTF. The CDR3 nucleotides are TGTGCCAGCCACGGCGGAGGGGGGGCCTATGGCTACACCTTC.

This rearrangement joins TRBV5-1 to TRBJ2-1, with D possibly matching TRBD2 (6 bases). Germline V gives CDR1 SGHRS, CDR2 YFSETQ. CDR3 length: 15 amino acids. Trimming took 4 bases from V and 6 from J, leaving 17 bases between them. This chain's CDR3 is CASSVGSGLVNEQFF. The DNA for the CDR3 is TGCGCCAGCAGCGTCGGCTCGGGACTCGTCAATGAGCAGTTCTTC.

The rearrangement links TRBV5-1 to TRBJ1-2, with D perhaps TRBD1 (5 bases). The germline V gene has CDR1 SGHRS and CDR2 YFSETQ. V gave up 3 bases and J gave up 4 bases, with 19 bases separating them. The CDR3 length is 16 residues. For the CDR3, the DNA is TGCGCCAGCAGCTGGGGGGACGGAAGGGAGGCCTATGGCTACACCTTC. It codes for CASSWGDGREAYGYTF.

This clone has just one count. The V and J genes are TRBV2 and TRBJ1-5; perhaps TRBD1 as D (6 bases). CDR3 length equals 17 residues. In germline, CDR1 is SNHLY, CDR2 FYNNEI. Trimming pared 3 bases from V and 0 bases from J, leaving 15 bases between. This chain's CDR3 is CASSDVGGPYSNQPQHF. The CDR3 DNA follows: TGTGCCAGCAGTGATGTCGGGGGGCCATATAGCAATCAGCCCCAGCATTTT.

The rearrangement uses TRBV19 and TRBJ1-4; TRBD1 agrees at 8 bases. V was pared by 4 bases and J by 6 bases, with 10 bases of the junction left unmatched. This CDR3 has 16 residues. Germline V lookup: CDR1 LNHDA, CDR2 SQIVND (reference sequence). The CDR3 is CASSKGTGSLYEKLFF. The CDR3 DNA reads TGTGCCAGTAGTAAAGGGACAGGATCCCTATATGAAAAACTGTTTTTT.